This T cell receptor (beta chain) was captured by sequencing in a study of regulatory T cells in long-lasting Graves disease. Time point specified: newly diagnosed GD, antithyroid drugs for less than 3 months. Construction of the TCR library relied on RNA isolated from PBMCs. This clonotype was detected many times. Germline V gene sequence: CDR1 DFQATT, CDR2 SNEGSKA (reference sequence). This CDR3 is built from 16 residues. Researchers made TCR beta libraries by using iRepertoire HTBI primers and running Arm-PCR on CDR3 regions. Per the authors' pipeline: Gene usage covered about 62 TRBV and roughly 14 TRBJ segments. TCRdb recomputed calls from the multiplex PCR reads with MiXCR, one row per CDR3 protein. The V and J calls were determined by TCRdb, not by the authors. Of about 450,000 distinct CDR3 sequences listed, about 17% are singletons. This sample was shared with a second study, whose subject was T cells in Graves' hyperthyroidism and ophthalmopathy. As reported in that work: HTBI primers were employed in a first-round RT-PCR of the TCR CDR3.

The material was peripheral blood mononuclear cells (PBMCs), obtained at new diagnosis, from a patient treated with antithyroid drugs. J is TRBJ2-1 and V is TRBV20-1; 10 positions agree with TRBD2. The origin of this receptor is a woman aged 25 to 39 with Graves disease. The CDR3 region is CARSERAGGAYNEQFF. CDR3 bases: TGCGCGAGAAGTGAGCGAGCGGGAGGGGCCTACAATGAGCAGTTCTTC.